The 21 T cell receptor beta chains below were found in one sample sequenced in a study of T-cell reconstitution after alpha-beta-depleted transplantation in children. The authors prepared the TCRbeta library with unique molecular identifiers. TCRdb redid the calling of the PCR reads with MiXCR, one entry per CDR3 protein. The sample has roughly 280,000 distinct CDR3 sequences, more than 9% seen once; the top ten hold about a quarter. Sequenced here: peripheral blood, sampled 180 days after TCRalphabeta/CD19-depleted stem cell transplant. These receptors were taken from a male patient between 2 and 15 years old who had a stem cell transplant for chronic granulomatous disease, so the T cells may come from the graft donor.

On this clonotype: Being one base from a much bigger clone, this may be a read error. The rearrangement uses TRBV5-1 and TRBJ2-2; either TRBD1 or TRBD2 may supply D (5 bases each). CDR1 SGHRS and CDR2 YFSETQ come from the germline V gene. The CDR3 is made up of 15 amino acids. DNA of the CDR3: TGCGCCAGCAGCCTTGTTTTGACGGGCACCGGGGCGCTGTTTTTT. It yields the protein CASSLVLTGTGALFF.

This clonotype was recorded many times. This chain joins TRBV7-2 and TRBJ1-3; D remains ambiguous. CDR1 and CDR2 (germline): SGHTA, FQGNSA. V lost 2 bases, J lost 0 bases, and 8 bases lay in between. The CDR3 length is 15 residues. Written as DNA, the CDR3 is TGTGCCAGCAGCTTATCGGGCAGCTCTGGAAACACCATATATTTT. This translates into CASSLSGSSGNTIYF.

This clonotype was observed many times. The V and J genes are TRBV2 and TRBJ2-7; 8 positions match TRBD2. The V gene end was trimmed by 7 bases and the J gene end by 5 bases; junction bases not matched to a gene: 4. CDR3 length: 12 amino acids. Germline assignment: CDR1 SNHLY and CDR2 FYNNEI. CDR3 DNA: TGTGCCAGCAATCGGGGGGGAAACGAGCAGTACTTC. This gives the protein CASNRGGNEQYF. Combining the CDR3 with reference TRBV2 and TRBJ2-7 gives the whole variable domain EPEVTQTPSHQVTQMGQEVILRCVPISNHLYFYWYRQILGQKVEFLVSFYNNEISEKSEIFDDQFSVERPDGSNFTLKIRSTKLEDSAMYFCASNRGGNEQYFGPGTRLTVT.

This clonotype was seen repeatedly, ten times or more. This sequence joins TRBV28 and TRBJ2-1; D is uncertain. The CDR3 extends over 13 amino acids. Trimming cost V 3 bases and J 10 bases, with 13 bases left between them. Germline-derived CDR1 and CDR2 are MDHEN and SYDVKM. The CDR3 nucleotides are TGTGCCAGCAGTTTTGCCCTAGGCAAGGAGCAGTTCTTC. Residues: CASSFALGKEQFF.

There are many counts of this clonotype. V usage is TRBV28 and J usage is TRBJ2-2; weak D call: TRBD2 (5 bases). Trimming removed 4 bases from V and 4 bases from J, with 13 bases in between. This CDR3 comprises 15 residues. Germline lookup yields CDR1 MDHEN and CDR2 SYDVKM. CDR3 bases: TGTGCCAGCAGTTCCAAGGACTTATTCACCGGGGAGCTGTTTTTT. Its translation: CASSSKDLFTGELFF.

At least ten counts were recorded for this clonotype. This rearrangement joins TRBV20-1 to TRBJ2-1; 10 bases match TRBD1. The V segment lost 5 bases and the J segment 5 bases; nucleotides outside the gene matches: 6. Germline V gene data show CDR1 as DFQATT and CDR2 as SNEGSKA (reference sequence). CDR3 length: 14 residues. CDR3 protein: CSASNGQGDNEQFF. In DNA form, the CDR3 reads TGCAGTGCTTCGAATGGACAGGGGGACAATGAGCAGTTCTTC.

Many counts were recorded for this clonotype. CDR3 sequence reads: CASSLIPSGWLFF. The DNA of the CDR3 is TGTGCCAGCAGTCTAATTCCTTCAGGGTGGCTGTTTTTT. The chain employs TRBV12-3 or TRBV12-4 and TRBJ2-2; possibly TRBD1 for D (5 bases). This CDR3 comprises 13 residues. V shed 5 bases and J shed 13 bases, with 17 bases lying between them.

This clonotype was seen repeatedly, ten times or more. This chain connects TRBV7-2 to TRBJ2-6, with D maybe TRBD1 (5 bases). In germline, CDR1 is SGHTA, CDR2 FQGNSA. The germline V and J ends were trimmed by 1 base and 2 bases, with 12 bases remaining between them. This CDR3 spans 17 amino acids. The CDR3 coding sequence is TGTGCCAGCAGCTTAGTTAGGGGAATTGCTGGGGCCAACGTCCTGACTTTC. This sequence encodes CASSLVRGIAGANVLTF.

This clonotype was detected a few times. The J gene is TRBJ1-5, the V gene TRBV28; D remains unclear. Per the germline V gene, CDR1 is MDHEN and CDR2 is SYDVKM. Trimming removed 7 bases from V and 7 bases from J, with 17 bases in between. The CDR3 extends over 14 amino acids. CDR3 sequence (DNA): TGTGCCAGCACCGAGGGAGATGGTAAACAGCCCCAGCATTTT. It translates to CASTEGDGKQPQHF. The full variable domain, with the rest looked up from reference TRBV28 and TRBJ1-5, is DVKVTQSSRYLVKRTGEKVFLECVQDMDHENMFWYRQDPGLGLRLIYFSYDVKMKEKGDIPEGYSVSREKKERFSLILESASTNQTSMYLCASTEGDGKQPQHFGDGTRLSIL.

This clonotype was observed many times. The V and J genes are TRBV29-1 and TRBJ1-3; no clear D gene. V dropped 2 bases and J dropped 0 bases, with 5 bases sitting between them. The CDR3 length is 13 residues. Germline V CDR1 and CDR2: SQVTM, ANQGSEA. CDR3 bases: TGCAGCGTTGAAAATTACTCTGGAAACACCATATATTTT. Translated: CSVENYSGNTIYF.

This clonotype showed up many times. DNA for the CDR3: TGCAGTGCCGCGAGACAGGGGCGGGAGACCCAGTACTTC. Protein: CSAARQGRETQYF. The chain joins TRBV20-1 to TRBJ2-5; 8 bases align to TRBD1. With 6 bases clipped from V and 5 bases from J, the junction kept 8 bases outside the gene matches. This CDR3 has 13 amino acids. Germline values: CDR1 DFQATT, CDR2 SNEGSKA (reference sequence).

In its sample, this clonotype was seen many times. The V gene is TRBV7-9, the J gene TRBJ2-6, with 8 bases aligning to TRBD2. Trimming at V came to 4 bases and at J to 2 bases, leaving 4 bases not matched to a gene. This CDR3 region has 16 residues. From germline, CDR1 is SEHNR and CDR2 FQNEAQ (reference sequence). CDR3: CASSSGGEPGANVLTF. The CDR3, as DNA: TGTGCCAGCAGCTCCGGGGGGGAGCCTGGGGCCAACGTCCTGACTTTC.

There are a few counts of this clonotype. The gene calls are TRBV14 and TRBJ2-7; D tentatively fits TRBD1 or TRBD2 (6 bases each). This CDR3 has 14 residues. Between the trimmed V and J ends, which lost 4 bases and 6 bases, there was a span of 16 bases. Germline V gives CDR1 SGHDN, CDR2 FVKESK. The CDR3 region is CASSRQRGAIEQYF. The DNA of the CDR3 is TGTGCCAGCAGCCGCCAAAGGGGGGCAATCGAGCAGTACTTC.

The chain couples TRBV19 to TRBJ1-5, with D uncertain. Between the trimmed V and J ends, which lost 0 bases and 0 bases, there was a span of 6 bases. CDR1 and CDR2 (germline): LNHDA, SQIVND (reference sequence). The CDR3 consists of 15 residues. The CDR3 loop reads CASSIDLVSNQPQHF. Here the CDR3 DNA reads TGTGCCAGTAGTATAGATCTGGTTAGCAATCAGCCCCAGCATTTT.

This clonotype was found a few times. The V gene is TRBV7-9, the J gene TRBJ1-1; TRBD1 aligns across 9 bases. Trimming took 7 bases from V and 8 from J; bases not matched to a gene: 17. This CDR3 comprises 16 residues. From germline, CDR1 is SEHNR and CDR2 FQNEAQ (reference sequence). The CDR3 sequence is CASNPGQGELWGEAFF. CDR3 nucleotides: TGTGCCAGCAACCCGGGACAGGGTGAGCTTTGGGGCGAAGCTTTCTTT.

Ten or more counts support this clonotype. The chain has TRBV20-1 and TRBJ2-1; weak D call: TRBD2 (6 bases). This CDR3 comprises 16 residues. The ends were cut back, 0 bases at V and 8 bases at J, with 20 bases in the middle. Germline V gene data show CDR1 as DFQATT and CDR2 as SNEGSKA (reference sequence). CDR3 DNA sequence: TGCAGTGCTAGAGATATGACGGGAGAGGTACCCGATGAGCAGTTCTTC. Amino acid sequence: CSARDMTGEVPDEQFF.

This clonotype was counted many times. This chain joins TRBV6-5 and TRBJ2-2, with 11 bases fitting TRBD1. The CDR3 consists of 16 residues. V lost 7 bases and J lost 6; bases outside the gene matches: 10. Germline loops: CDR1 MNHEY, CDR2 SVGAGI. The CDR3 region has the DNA TGTGCCAGCATTAGGACAGGGGGCGTTGGCGCCGGGGAGCTGTTTTTT. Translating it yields CASIRTGGVGAGELFF.

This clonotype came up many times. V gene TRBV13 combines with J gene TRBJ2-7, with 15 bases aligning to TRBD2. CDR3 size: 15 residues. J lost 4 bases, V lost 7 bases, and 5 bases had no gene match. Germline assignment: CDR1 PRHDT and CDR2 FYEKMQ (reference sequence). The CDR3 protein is CASTPGLAGGYEQYF. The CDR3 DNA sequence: TGTGCCAGCACACCGGGACTAGCGGGGGGTTACGAGCAGTACTTC.

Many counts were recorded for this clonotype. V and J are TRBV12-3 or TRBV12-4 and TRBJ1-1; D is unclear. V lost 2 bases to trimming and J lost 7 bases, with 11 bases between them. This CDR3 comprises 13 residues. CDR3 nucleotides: TGTGCCAGCAGTTTACAAGGGCAGCGTGAAGCTTTCTTT. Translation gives CASSLQGQREAFF.

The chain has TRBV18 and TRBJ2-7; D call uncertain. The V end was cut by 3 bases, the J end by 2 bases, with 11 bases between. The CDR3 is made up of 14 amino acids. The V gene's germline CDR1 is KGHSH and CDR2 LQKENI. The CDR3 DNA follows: TGTGCCAGCTCACCCACGTACATCCCCTACGAGCAGTACTTC. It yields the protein CASSPTYIPYEQYF.

In nucleotides, the CDR3 is TGTGCCAGCAGTTACCTCCTGGGGAGGTGGGCCGGGGAGCTGTTTTTT. Translated, it gives CASSYLLGRWAGELFF. This sequence joins TRBV6-5 and TRBJ2-2, with a possible D match to TRBD2 (6 bases). The V and J ends lost 2 bases and 6 bases respectively, with 16 bases between them. The length of the CDR3 is 16 residues. CDR1 and CDR2 (germline): MNHEY, SVGAGI.